This T cell receptor beta chain was retrieved from a study of T cells in Graves' hyperthyroidism and ophthalmopathy. Study-wide context: The authors collected peripheral blood at initial diagnosis, before any treatment.

Template material for amplifying TCR beta CDR3 regions consisted of RNA transcripts. First-round RT-PCR targeting the TCR CDR3 was performed with the HTBI primer set. TCRdb re-called the multiplex PCR reads with MiXCR, one entry per CDR3 protein. Here the sample spans roughly 700,000 distinct CDR3 sequences, about 35% being singletons. Points from the study as a whole: Ophthalmopathy was identified by the model a median 6.5 months ahead of onset. Researchers found most expanded thyroid clonotypes above 0.001 in blood as well.

V dropped 5 bases and J dropped 8 bases, with 19 bases sitting between them. The CDR3 is 14 amino acids. In germline, CDR1 is SGHDT, CDR2 YYEEEE. To note about this clonotype: Its cognate antigen is unknown.

The source material was blood. V gene TRBV5-6 combines with J gene TRBJ1-2, with TRBD1 as a possible D gene (5 bases). The TCR comes from a woman aged 40 to 49 with Graves' hyperthyroidism. CDR3 loop: CASSLQALTGGYTF. The CDR3 DNA is TGTGCCAGCAGTTTACAGGCCTTAACGGGCGGCTACACCTTC. Using reference TRBV5-6 and TRBJ1-2 for the parts outside the CDR3, the full variable domain is DAGVTQSPTHLIKTRGQQVTLRCSPKSGHDTVSWYQQALGQGPQFIFQYYEEEERQRGNFPDRFSGHQFPNYSSELNVNALLLGDSALYLCASSLQALTGGYTFGSGTRLTVV.